The sequence of this TCR beta chain was determined in a study of human versus mouse CDR3 diversity and MHC coevolution (dated by TCRdb to the late 2010s). Broadly, across the study: The immunoSEQ assay was reported to detect one in 200,000 T cells and to minimize amplification bias from multiplex PCR. The human cohort was made up of three healthy volunteer blood donors, who at collection were aged 30 to 40, 40 to 50 and 60 to 69, one donor in each range. Human naive CD4 T cell repertoires served as a reference for TCR selection on multiple MHC II alleles, compared against human-TCR-locus transgenic mice with single MHC II. Across mouse and human samples, the number of valid reads per sample ranged from about 5.5 x 10^6 to 1.8 x 10^7. Overall study results and their limits: The largest TCR beta repertoire according to iCHAO1 estimates belonged to humans, at approximately 1.7 million clonotypes, a result attributed likely to selection by multiple MHC II molecules. On average, humans had more CDR3 deletions and insertions than mice, indicating greater exonuclease and TdT activity. Repertoire diversity was not regarded as directly comparable between humans and mice because human T cells were selected on 5 to 7 MHC II alleles. Two of the three human donors showed the lowest clonal inequality scores among all compared groups.

The germline V gene supplies CDR1 MGHRA and CDR2 YSYEKL. CDR3 length: 14 amino acids, cysteine to phenylalanine. Kept here is only the CDR3 DNA, which spans 42 bases and is read in frame from base 1. At the junction V is shortened by 5 bases and J by 2 bases, with 12 bases in between. On this clone itself: Its antigen specificity is not known. Base qualities are not at hand, and no much larger clone is one base apart.

Fluorescence-activated cell sorting was used to pull naive CD4 T cells, meaning cells that were CD45RO-negative and CD62L-positive, out of the PBMCs. Each donor gave roughly 50 ml of fresh peripheral blood, from which PBMCs were isolated by Ficoll density centrifugation. Cells were sorted on a FACSAria III instrument, and every sample had a purity above 90%. The QIAGEN blood and tissue kit was used to extract genomic DNA from sorted cells, and the DNA was quantified on a NanoDrop 1000. Deep sequencing and quantification of TCR alpha and beta chains were performed on the immunoSEQ platform by multiplex PCR of genomic DNA. The original methods were these. TCR sequences were annotated using IMGT gene and region definitions. Out-of-frame rearrangements were taken as a proxy for the preselection repertoire and were compared with in-frame clonotypes. The iCHAO1 estimator provided with the immunoSEQ platform was used to estimate repertoire size. A Gini index, which is based on the Lorenz curve, was applied to in-frame amino acid clonotypes to measure clonal inequality. The intersect function in the R package tcR was used to count shared clonotypes, while the Jaccard index served to score similarity. The R prcomp function was used without normalization to run principal component analysis of V, J and V-J usage frequencies. TCRdb retrieved this table from immuneACCESS and kept in-frame rearrangements only. Not all clones are present; in checked studies, unresolved V genes account for under half, and no reason is known for the remainder. V and J calls and clone size are those listed in that table; D and trimming were worked out from the DNA. The sample table shows about 83,000 clones, and around 90% are seen once. Roughly 0.15% of the sample is in the top ten clones.

The chain employs TRBV4-1 and TRBJ1-2, with the D gene uncertain. The receptor comes from a person aged 30-69 years in good health. Sequencing was performed on naive CD4+ T cells from blood. Read against the paper, the sample's cell subset or site label means: CD45RO-negative CD62L-positive naive CD4 T cells. For the CDR3, the sequence is CASSLSGENYGYTF. Here is the DNA: TGCGCCAGCAGCTTATCCGGGGAAAACTATGGCTACACCTTC.